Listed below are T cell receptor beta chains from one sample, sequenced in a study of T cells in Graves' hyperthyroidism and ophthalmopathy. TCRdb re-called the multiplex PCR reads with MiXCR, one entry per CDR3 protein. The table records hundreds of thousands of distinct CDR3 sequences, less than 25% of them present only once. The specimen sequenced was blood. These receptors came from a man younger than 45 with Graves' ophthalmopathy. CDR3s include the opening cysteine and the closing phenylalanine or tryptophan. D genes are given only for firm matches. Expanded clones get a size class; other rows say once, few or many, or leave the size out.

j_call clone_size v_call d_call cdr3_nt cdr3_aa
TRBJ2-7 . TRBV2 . TGTGCCAGCAGTGATACCGGACACGCTAAGTCCTACGAGCAGTACTTC CASSDTGHAKSYEQYF
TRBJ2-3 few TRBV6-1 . TGTGCCAGCAGTTTTACAGGGGGGGGGACACATACGCAGTATTTT CASSFTGGGTHTQYF
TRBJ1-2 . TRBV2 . TGTGCCAGCAGCCCCTACGCAACTAACTATGGCTACACCTTC CASSPYATNYGYTF
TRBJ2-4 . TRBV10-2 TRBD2 TGCGCCAGCAGTGAGTCGACGCGGGGGGGGAACATTCAGTACTTC CASSESTRGGNIQYF
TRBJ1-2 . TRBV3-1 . TGTGCCAGCAGCCAAGATCGCAGGGGTTTTGGCTACACCTTC CASSQDRRGFGYTF
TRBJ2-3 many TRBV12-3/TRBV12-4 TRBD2 TGTGCCAGCAGGCTAGCGGGAGGCGCAGATACGCAGTATTTT CASRLAGGADTQYF
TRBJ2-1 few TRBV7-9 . TGTGCCAGCAGCTTAGTCCACGTTGACAATGAGCAGTTCTTC CASSLVHVDNEQFF
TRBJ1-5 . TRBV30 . TGTGCCTGGAGTGGGGGGAATCAGCCCCAGCATTTT CAWSGGNQPQHF
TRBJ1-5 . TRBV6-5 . TGTGCCAGCAGTTACTCTTGGGAACAGCCCCAGCATTTT CASSYSWEQPQHF
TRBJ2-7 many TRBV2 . TGTGCCAGCAGTGCCCCCGGGCGATCGGGAGAGCAGTACTTC CASSAPGRSGEQYF
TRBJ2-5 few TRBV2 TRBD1 TGTGCCAGACAGGGGATGGACTTAAGAGAGACCCAGTACTTC CARQGMDLRETQYF
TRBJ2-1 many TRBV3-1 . TGTGCCAGCAGCCATGTCTCGGAGGGCGGGTTTGAGCAGTTCTTC CASSHVSEGGFEQFF
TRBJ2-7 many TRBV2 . TGTGCCAGCAGTGGGAGGAGCTCCTACGAGCAGTACTTC CASSGRSSYEQYF
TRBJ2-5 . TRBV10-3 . TGTGCCATCAGTGGGTTAGACCAAGAGACCCAGTACTTC CAISGLDQETQYF
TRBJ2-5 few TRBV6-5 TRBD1 TGTGCCAGCAGTTACCTGGGACAGCAAGAGACCCAGTACTTC CASSYLGQQETQYF
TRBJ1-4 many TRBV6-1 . TGTGCCAGCAGTGGGGAGAGAAAACTGTTTTTT CASSGERKLFF
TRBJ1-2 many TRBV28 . TGTGCCAGCAGTTACGGGACCTACGCTAACTATGGCTACACCTTC CASSYGTYANYGYTF
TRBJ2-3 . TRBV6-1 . TGTGCCAGCAGCCCCTATAGGCATAGCACAGATACGCAGTATTTT CASSPYRHSTDTQYF
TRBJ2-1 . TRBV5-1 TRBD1 TGCGCCAGCCAGAGCAATGACAGGGGAACCTACAATGAGCAGTTCTTC CASQSNDRGTYNEQFF
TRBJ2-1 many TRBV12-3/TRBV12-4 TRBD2 TGTGCCAGCAGACTAGGGACTAGCGGGAACGGCGCTGAGCAGTTCTTC CASRLGTSGNGAEQFF
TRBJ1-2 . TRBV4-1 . TGCGCCAGCAGCCAAGCCGATCGGGGGAGCTATGGCTACACCTTC CASSQADRGSYGYTF
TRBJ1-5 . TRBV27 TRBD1 TGTGCCAGCAGTGCAGGGGGCGCGTATAGCAATCAGCCCCAGCATTTT CASSAGGAYSNQPQHF
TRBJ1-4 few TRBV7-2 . TGTGCCAGCAGCTCGAATAGGGTACGGAGCACAACTAATGAAAAACTGTTTTTT CASSSNRVRSTTNEKLFF
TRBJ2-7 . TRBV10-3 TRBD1 TGTGCCATCAGTCGAGGGACAGGGGGCTCCTTGTACGAGCAGTACTTC CAISRGTGGSLYEQYF
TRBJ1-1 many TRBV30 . TGTGCCTGGAGTGTGGCGTACACTGAAGCTTTCTTT CAWSVAYTEAFF
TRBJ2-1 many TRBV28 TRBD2 TGTGCCAGCAGCCTAGGGGCGGGAGGGACTTACGAGCAGTTCTTC CASSLGAGGTYEQFF
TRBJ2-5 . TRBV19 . TGTGCCAGTAGTACCGGAGGGGGGCGACAAGAGACCCAGTACTTC CASSTGGGRQETQYF
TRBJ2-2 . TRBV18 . TGTGCCAGCTCACCAGTGGGTAGCGATTACACCGGGGAGCTGTTTTTT CASSPVGSDYTGELFF
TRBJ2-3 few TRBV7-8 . TGTGCCAGCAGCTTAGCATCAGGGATCGGTCCCACAGATACGCAGTATTTT CASSLASGIGPTDTQYF
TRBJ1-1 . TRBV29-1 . TGCAGCGCCCAAATGTCAGGAGAGAACACTGAAGCTTTCTTT CSAQMSGENTEAFF
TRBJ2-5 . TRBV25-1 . TGTGCCAGCAGTGGAGTAAGCAGGGTCCAAGAGACCCAGTACTTC CASSGVSRVQETQYF
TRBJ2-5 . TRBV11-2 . TGTGCCAGCAGCTTAGAATACAGGGACGAGACCCAGTACTTC CASSLEYRDETQYF
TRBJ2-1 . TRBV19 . TGTGCCAGTAGTATAGGCCTAGCAACTAGTGAGCAGTTCTTC CASSIGLATSEQFF
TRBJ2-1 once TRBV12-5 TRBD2 TGTGCTAGTGGTTTGGGACTAGCGGGTAATGAGCAGTTCTTC CASGLGLAGNEQFF
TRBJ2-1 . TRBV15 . TGTGCCACCAGCAGAGATCGAGGGGACATGGCAAATGAGCAGTTCTTC CATSRDRGDMANEQFF
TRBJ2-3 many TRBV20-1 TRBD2 TGCAGTGCTAGAGATTTACGGGAGGTCCACGATACGCAGTATTTT CSARDLREVHDTQYF
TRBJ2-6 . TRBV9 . TGTGCCAGCAGCCTCCGGAGCCCGGGGGCCAACGTCCTGACTTTC CASSLRSPGANVLTF